This T cell receptor (beta chain) was sequenced in a study of T cell repertoires in cytomegalovirus infection (dated by TCRdb to about 2019). With regard to the full study: The peptide stimulations were aimed at well-studied HLA-B-restricted epitopes as well as recently identified HLA-C-restricted CMV epitopes, whose presentation resists viral immunomodulation. The HLA type of each donor mattered for the analysis, because public TCR beta signatures pointed to carriage of CMV infection along with the matching HLA type. Paper-wide results and their limitations: Carriers of CMV infection plus the relevant HLA type were discriminated by the cumulative frequency of public TCR beta family members in the study cohort and in an independent approximately 400-donor cohort. The ex vivo response was dominated by HLA-C-restricted CMV-specific TCR beta clonotypes, which also provided the single most frequent clonotype in two of eight donors.

This clonotype was found a few times. There is no known antigen for this receptor. There are no base qualities to consult, and no much larger clone falls within one base. Sequencing instrument: Illumina HiSeq 1500. The raw public reads went through TCRdb reprocessing: fastp at Q25, MiXCR clone calling, in-frame beta chains kept. CDR3 protein duplicates are merged, each entry listing the most common genes and DNA. In all, the sample holds a few hundred thousand distinct CDR3 sequences, and roughly a third of those were seen once. The leading ten clones occupy roughly 16% of the sample. The sample's treatment or condition label, decoded: in vitro stimulation with specific CMV peptide epitopes to enrich CMV-specific T cells. This TCR derives from a human donor in good health (CMV status not recorded). Some clones in this sample may be carry-over from other donors' samples. Source: cultured PBMCs, taken from culture after CMV antigen stimulation.

The CDR3 is CASSTTSRSTDTQYF. The nucleotide sequence is TGTGCCAGTAGTACAACTAGCCGAAGCACAGATACGCAGTATTTT. The chain links TRBV19 with TRBJ2-3, with TRBD2 perhaps the D gene, on 6 matching bases. V was cut back by 4 bases and J by 0 bases, leaving a gap of 11 bases between them. The CDR3 has 15 amino acids, counting the end cysteine and phenylalanine. Kept here is only the CDR3 DNA, which spans 45 bases and is read in frame from base 1. The germline V gene (reference sequence) yields LNHDA for CDR1 and SQIVND for CDR2. With all but the CDR3 taken from the reference TRBV19 and TRBJ2-3 genes, the full variable domain is: DGGITQSPKYLFRKEGQNVTLSCEQNLNHDAMYWYRQDPGQGLRLIYYSQIVNDFQKGDIAEGYSVSREKKESFPLTVTSAQKNPTAFYLCASSTTSRSTDTQYFGPGTRLTVL.